The 31 T cell receptor beta chains listed next were all sequenced from one sample in a study of blood T cell repertoires in COVID-19. The data were produced by immunoSEQ multiplex PCR, yet TCRdb's version contains in-frame clones alone and is incomplete. The sample includes approximately 300,000 clones, 90% to 95% seen only once; the top ten take less than 4%. The specimen sequenced was PBMCs or T cells enriched from blood (not recorded which). These receptors originate from a woman aged 25-40 years who had been exposed to COVID-19.

The genes are TRBV4-1 and TRBJ2-3, with 8 bases aligning to TRBD2. With V trimmed by 0 bases and J by 2 bases, 7 bases remained unmatched. From germline, CDR1 is MGHRA and CDR2 YSYEKL. The CDR3 sequence is 17 residues long. The CDR3 DNA follows: TGCGCCAGCAGCCAAGATAGGGCGGGGGGCCTCACAGATACGCAGTATTTT. Protein sequence: CASSQDRAGGLTDTQYF.

V gene TRBV3-1 (or the pseudogene TRBV3-2) combines with J gene TRBJ1-1, with TRBD1 identical over 8 bases. With 4 bases clipped from V and 4 bases from J, the junction kept 8 bases outside the gene matches. Germline V gives CDR1 LGHDT, CDR2 YNNKEL (reference sequence). The CDR3 runs 15 residues. CDR3 bases: TGTGCCAGCAGCCCGTCGGACAGGGCTGGCACTGAAGCTTTCTTT. This translates into CASSPSDRAGTEAFF.

V and J are TRBV7-8 and TRBJ2-7; the match to TRBD1 covers 7 bases. The germline V gene has CDR1 SGHVS and CDR2 FQNEAQ. Trimming cost V 4 bases and J 0 bases; bases outside gene matches: 3. The CDR3 covers 14 residues. The CDR3 region is CASSSRDSSYEQYF. The CDR3 DNA reads TGTGCCAGCAGCTCCCGGGACAGCTCCTACGAGCAGTACTTC.

The rearrangement uses TRBV15 and TRBJ1-1; a possible D gene is TRBD1 (5 bases). Germline assignment: CDR1 LNHNV and CDR2 YYDKDF (reference sequence). Deletions cut 1 base from V and 3 bases from J, with 15 bases between. The length of the CDR3 is 16 residues. Here the CDR3 reads CATSRGRGGIDTEAFF. CDR3 bases: TGTGCCACCAGCAGAGGACGGGGGGGGATCGACACTGAAGCTTTCTTT.

V usage is TRBV7-2 and J usage is TRBJ2-3; D possibly corresponds to TRBD1 (6 bases). The CDR3 length is 13 residues. The germline V gene has CDR1 SGHTA and CDR2 FQGNSA. V shed 4 bases and J shed 3 bases, with 8 bases lying between them. The CDR3 DNA follows: TGTGCCAGCAGCTACAGGGTGACAGATACGCAGTATTTT. Encoded protein: CASSYRVTDTQYF.

CDR3 nucleotides: TGCAGCGGCCGACTAGCGGGAGGGTCAGATACGCAGTATTTT. Translated, it gives CSGRLAGGSDTQYF. The V gene is TRBV29-1, the J gene TRBJ2-3; 14 bases agree with TRBD2. The V and J ends lost 7 bases and 4 bases, in that order; junction bases with no gene match: 4. CDR3 length: 14 residues. Germline loops: CDR1 SQVTM, CDR2 ANQGSEA.

V and J are TRBV6-5 and TRBJ2-3; TRBD1 might be the D (5 bases). Germline V lookup: CDR1 MNHEY, CDR2 SVGAGI. Trimming removed 6 bases at V and 4 bases at J, with 14 bases between. CDR3 length: 14 residues. DNA of the CDR3: TGTGCCAGCAGGGTAGGGGCCCGGCCAGATACGCAGTATTTT. As protein: CASRVGARPDTQYF.

CDR3 sequence: CASSPPPAGNRGARNTIYF. CDR3 sequence (DNA): TGTGCCAGCAGCCCTCCCCCCGCGGGTAATAGAGGTGCGCGGAACACCATATATTTT. The genes are TRBV3-1 (or the pseudogene TRBV3-2) and TRBJ1-3, with D unresolved. This CDR3 has 19 amino acids. V shed 4 bases and J shed 7 bases, with 29 bases lying between them. The germline gives CDR1 LGHDT, CDR2 YNNKEL (reference sequence).

CDR3 residues: CASRSFTDTQYF. The DNA for the CDR3 is TGTGCCAGCAGATCTTTCACAGATACGCAGTATTTT. The V gene is TRBV3-1 (or the pseudogene TRBV3-2), the J gene TRBJ2-3; no definite D call. V dropped 6 bases and J dropped 2 bases, with 6 bases sitting between them. CDR1 is LGHDT and CDR2 is YNNKEL in the germline V gene (reference sequence). The CDR3 has 12 amino acids.

The J gene is TRBJ1-3, the V gene TRBV25-1, with a weak D call TRBD1 (6 bases). The ends were cut back, 3 bases at V and 4 bases at J, with 13 bases in the middle. In germline, CDR1 is MGHDK, CDR2 SYGVNS. The CDR3 length is 15 residues. The CDR3, as DNA: TGTGCCAGCAGTGATACGACAGGTCCCGGAAACACCATATATTTT. Amino acid sequence: CASSDTTGPGNTIYF.

The gene calls are TRBV27 and TRBJ2-1, with D hard to call. Per the germline V gene, CDR1 is MNHEY and CDR2 is SMNVEV (reference sequence). Trimming shortened V by 5 bases and J by 4 bases, and 9 bases separated the two germline ends. The CDR3 totals 13 residues. DNA of the CDR3: TGTGCCAGCAGTCGCGACTGGTACAATGAGCAGTTCTTC. It is translated as CASSRDWYNEQFF.

The genes are TRBV10-1 and TRBJ1-2, with 7 bases identical to TRBD1. Trimming cost V 6 bases and J 5 bases; bases outside gene matches: 18. Germline CDR1 is WNHNN and CDR2 is SYGVQD (reference sequence). The CDR3 spans 17 residues. This CDR3 is CASRRDSCGGCIYGYTF. DNA of the CDR3: TGCGCCAGCAGACGGGACAGCTGCGGTGGGTGTATATATGGCTACACCTTC.

This clone was counted once. This CDR3 is CASNLGTGGTEAFF. CDR3 DNA: TGTGCCAGCAACCTAGGGACAGGGGGCACTGAAGCTTTCTTT. This sequence joins TRBV6-5 and TRBJ1-1; TRBD1 aligns across 11 bases. This CDR3 is built from 14 residues. Germline V gene data show CDR1 as MNHEY and CDR2 as SVGAGI. V trimming: 7 bases; J trimming: 4 bases; junction bases outside the gene matches: 5.

This chain joins TRBV5-1 and TRBJ1-6; D not certain. V gave up 4 bases and J gave up 5 bases, with 13 bases separating them. CDR1 is SGHRS, CDR2 YFSETQ, per germline. The CDR3 runs 15 residues. The CDR3 here is CASSVDSGNNSPLHF. The CDR3 DNA sequence: TGCGCCAGCAGCGTCGACTCGGGGAATAATTCACCCCTCCACTTT.

In this sample, this clone turned up once. The gene calls are TRBV9 and TRBJ1-2, with TRBD1 as a possible D gene (5 bases). CDR1 is SGDLS, CDR2 YYNGEE, per germline. With 0 bases removed from V and 2 bases from J, the gap between germline ends came to 8 bases. CDR3 size: 14 residues. CDR3 in amino acids: CASSVDGGNYGYTF. In nucleotides, the CDR3 is TGTGCCAGCAGCGTAGACGGGGGGAACTATGGCTACACCTTC.

The chain uses TRBV24-1 and TRBJ2-3, with TRBD1 matching 8 bases. From germline, CDR1 is KGHDR and CDR2 SFDVKD. The V segment lost 4 bases and the J segment 8 bases; nucleotides outside the gene matches: 7. This CDR3 contains 14 residues. The CDR3 is CATSEPQGDSTQYF. The CDR3 DNA sequence: TGTGCCACCAGTGAGCCACAGGGGGATAGTACGCAGTATTTT.

The chain is built from TRBV15 and TRBJ1-4; D remains ambiguous. The CDR3 is made up of 17 amino acids. V lost 1 base, J lost 0 bases, and 12 bases lay in between. Germline CDR1 and CDR2: LNHNV and YYDKDF (reference sequence). CDR3 residues: CATSRGGASSTNEKLFF. The DNA of the CDR3 is TGTGCCACCAGCAGAGGCGGAGCCAGCTCAACTAATGAAAAACTGTTTTTT.

The genes are TRBV6-5 and TRBJ2-7; 8 bases fit TRBD1. CDR3 length: 16 residues. The germline V gene has CDR1 MNHEY and CDR2 SVGAGI. Unmatched junction bases numbered 9, after V lost 0 bases and J lost 5 bases. The CDR3 is CASSYSGSGGADEQYF. DNA of the CDR3: TGTGCCAGCAGTTACTCAGGGTCAGGGGGCGCCGACGAGCAGTACTTC.

The chain employs TRBV19 and TRBJ2-5; 10 bases line up with TRBD2. The V segment lost 7 bases and the J segment 5 bases; nucleotides outside the gene matches: 7. The CDR3 is 14 amino acids. The germline V gene has CDR1 LNHDA and CDR2 SQIVND (reference sequence). Here the CDR3 reads CASKQRGGRETQYF. The CDR3 nucleotides are TGTGCCAGTAAACAGCGGGGGGGCCGTGAGACCCAGTACTTC.

This chain links TRBV7-9 with TRBJ1-2; 7 nucleotides align to TRBD1. CDR1 SEHNR and CDR2 FQNEAQ come from the germline V gene (reference sequence). CDR3 length equals 15 residues. The V segment lost 1 base and the J segment 6 bases; nucleotides outside the gene matches: 8. DNA of the CDR3: TGTGCCAGCAGCTTAGGGGACAGACGGTTCGATGGCTACACCTTC. Translation: CASSLGDRRFDGYTF.

The rearrangement uses TRBV7-9 and TRBJ2-7, with TRBD1 identical over 8 bases. This CDR3 is 15 amino acids long. The V and J ends lost 4 bases and 2 bases, in that order; junction bases with no gene match: 7. The germline V gene has CDR1 SEHNR and CDR2 FQNEAQ (reference sequence). CDR3 nucleotides: TGTGCCAGCAGCTCTTGGGACAGGACGACCTACGAGCAGTACTTC. Encoded protein: CASSSWDRTTYEQYF.

V and J are TRBV4-3 and TRBJ1-2; 9 positions match TRBD1. Germline assignment: CDR1 LGHNA and CDR2 YSLEER. Unmatched junction bases numbered 9, after V lost 0 bases and J lost 1 base. The CDR3 totals 18 residues. Here the CDR3 reads CASSQDLGDRESNYGYTF. As DNA, the CDR3 is TGCGCCAGCAGCCAAGATCTAGGGGACAGGGAGAGTAACTATGGCTACACCTTC.

This sequence joins TRBV7-9 and TRBJ2-5; weak D call: TRBD1 (5 bases). The V and J ends lost 5 bases and 3 bases respectively, with 13 bases between them. Germline V gene lookup returns CDR1 SEHNR and CDR2 FQNEAQ (reference sequence). The CDR3 totals 14 residues. In nucleotides, the CDR3 is TGTGCCAGCAGCCCGAATGGGGCAAAAGAGACCCAGTACTTC. It is translated as CASSPNGAKETQYF.

The genes are TRBV6-5 and TRBJ1-1, with D perhaps TRBD1 (5 bases). The germline V gene has CDR1 MNHEY and CDR2 SVGAGI. Trimming removed 7 bases at V and 4 bases at J, with 16 bases between. The CDR3 runs to 14 residues. The DNA of the CDR3 is TGTGCCAGCACCAACGCAGGGCGGGGCACTGAAGCTTTCTTT. It encodes CASTNAGRGTEAFF.

The rearrangement joins TRBV7-9 to TRBJ1-1; D not certain. V lost 2 bases and J lost 2, with 6 bases in between. The CDR3 is 13 residues long. The V gene's germline CDR1 is SEHNR and CDR2 FQNEAQ (reference sequence). As DNA, the CDR3 is TGTGCCAGCAGCTTAATACAAAACACTGAAGCTTTCTTT. Residues: CASSLIQNTEAFF.

This chain's CDR3 is CSVPGGSNEKLFF. The CDR3 bases are TGCAGCGTGCCAGGGGGGTCTAATGAAAAACTGTTTTTT. The chain carries TRBV29-1 and TRBJ1-4; 7 bases fit TRBD1. The V segment lost 6 bases and the J segment 3 bases; nucleotides outside the gene matches: 4. Germline CDR1 and CDR2: SQVTM and ANQGSEA. The CDR3 consists of 13 residues.

The chain carries TRBV5-5 and TRBJ1-4, with a tentative D call TRBD1 (5 bases). CDR1 and CDR2 (germline): SGHKS, YYEKEE (reference sequence). The length of the CDR3 is 17 residues. V dropped 0 bases and J dropped 0 bases, with 12 bases sitting between them. CDR3 sequence reads: CASSLAYRSATNEKLFF. CDR3 DNA: TGTGCCAGCAGCTTGGCGTACAGGAGTGCAACTAATGAAAAACTGTTTTTT.

The chain links TRBV18 to TRBJ1-5; D ambiguous. This CDR3 is built from 17 residues. V shed 3 bases and J shed 5 bases, with 20 bases lying between them. In germline, CDR1 is KGHSH, CDR2 LQKENI. CDR3 coding DNA: TGTGCCAGCTCACCCCGCTCCCTTTTAGTTGTCGATCAGCCCCAGCATTTT. It codes for CASSPRSLLVVDQPQHF.

The V call is TRBV19, the J call TRBJ1-4; TRBD1 might be the D (5 bases). The CDR3 has 16 residues. Trimming stripped 3 bases from V and 0 bases from J, with 11 bases between. Germline loops: CDR1 LNHDA, CDR2 SQIVND (reference sequence). CDR3 region: CASSMGGAATNEKLFF. The CDR3 nucleotides read TGTGCCAGTAGTATGGGGGGAGCGGCAACTAATGAAAAACTGTTTTTT.

The chain is built from TRBV10-3 and TRBJ1-1, with 7 bases lining up with TRBD1. Germline trimming cut 4 bases from V and 5 bases from J; bases unmatched to any gene: 7. Germline CDR1 reads ENHRY; CDR2 reads SYGVKD. The CDR3 sequence is 14 residues long. CDR3 sequence reads: CAISADRVATEAFF. CDR3 in DNA: TGTGCCATCAGTGCTGACAGGGTTGCGACTGAAGCTTTCTTT.

The genes are TRBV15 and TRBJ1-1; D remains ambiguous. In germline, CDR1 is LNHNV, CDR2 YYDKDF (reference sequence). Trimming took 0 bases from V and 1 from J, leaving 9 bases between them. This CDR3 has 15 amino acids. The CDR3 coding sequence is TGTGCCACCAGCAGAGATTATCCGGGGAACACTGAAGCTTTCTTT. It is translated as CATSRDYPGNTEAFF.